This entry lists 18 T cell receptor beta chains sequenced from one sample in a study of blood T cell repertoires in COVID-19. The protocol was immunoSEQ multiplex PCR, while the TCRdb copy is restricted to in-frame clones and leaves out a portion. Here the sample spans 150,000 to 200,000 clones, about nine tenths being singletons. The sample consisted of peripheral blood. All receptors derive from a man between 60 and 70 years old with active or convalescent COVID-19.

V and J are TRBV5-6 and TRBJ1-3, with D possibly matching TRBD1 (5 bases). CDR1 is SGHDT, CDR2 YYEEEE, per germline. The CDR3 has 15 residues. V was clipped by 3 bases and J by 0 bases, with 10 bases between them. The CDR3 spells CASSSSGGSGNTIYF. DNA for the CDR3: TGTGCCAGCAGCTCCTCGGGGGGCTCTGGAAACACCATATATTTT.

The chain has TRBV19 and TRBJ1-2, with 7 nucleotides matching TRBD1. V was clipped by 5 bases and J by 2 bases; unmatched bases: 2. Per the germline V gene, CDR1 is LNHDA and CDR2 is SQIVND (reference sequence). This CDR3 contains 13 residues. The CDR3 nucleotides are TGTGCCAGTAGTCCCAGGGGGAACTATGGCTACACCTTC. Protein product: CASSPRGNYGYTF.

The chain couples TRBV16 to TRBJ1-2; D is perhaps TRBD1 (5 bases). The CDR3 length is 14 residues. Germline CDR1 reads KGHSY; CDR2 reads FQNENV. V was cut by 1 base and J by 4 bases, with 10 bases left in between. The CDR3 sequence: CASSQLGGTYGYTF. CDR3 in DNA: TGTGCCAGCAGCCAATTGGGAGGGACCTATGGCTACACCTTC.

This clone was observed a single time. This chain joins TRBV19 and TRBJ1-2; D unresolved. From germline, CDR1 is LNHDA and CDR2 SQIVND (reference sequence). This CDR3 comprises 12 residues. With 7 bases removed from V and 6 bases from J, the gap between germline ends came to 12 bases. The CDR3 is CASNGGEDGYTF. CDR3 bases: TGTGCCAGTAATGGAGGTGAGGATGGCTACACCTTC.

The CDR3 nucleotides are TGCGCCAGCAGCTGGGACTCTGGGGCCCTTGTCTATGGCTACACCTTC. This encodes CASSWDSGALVYGYTF. The V call is TRBV5-1, the J call TRBJ1-2; D possibly corresponds to TRBD1 (5 bases). The V and J ends lost 3 bases and 4 bases respectively, with 19 bases between them. This CDR3 is built from 16 residues. The germline V gene has CDR1 SGHRS and CDR2 YFSETQ.

The chain employs TRBV5-1 and TRBJ1-2, with D possibly being TRBD1 (5 bases). Trimming removed 2 bases from V and 2 bases from J, with 7 bases in between. CDR3 length: 13 residues. The germline V gene has CDR1 SGHRS and CDR2 YFSETQ. The CDR3 nucleotides read TGCGCCAGCAGCTTACCAGGGAACTATGGCTACACCTTC. It specifies CASSLPGNYGYTF.

V usage is TRBV25-1 and J usage is TRBJ2-3, with D hard to call. Trimming took off 6 bases at V and 7 bases at J, with 14 bases between the two ends. Per the germline V gene, CDR1 is MGHDK and CDR2 is SYGVNS. The CDR3 is made up of 13 amino acids. CDR3 region: CASRSSGSNTQYF. CDR3 nucleotide sequence: TGTGCCAGCAGGAGTTCGGGTTCGAATACGCAGTATTTT.

The chain joins TRBV19 to TRBJ1-6; 9 bases map to TRBD1. Germline CDR1 is LNHDA and CDR2 is SQIVND (reference sequence). The CDR3 is made up of 14 amino acids. The J segment lost 8 bases and the V segment lost 5 bases, leaving 4 bases of the junction unmatched. CDR3 loop: CASSSRDRDSPLHF. DNA for the CDR3: TGTGCCAGTAGTTCCCGGGACAGGGATTCACCCCTCCACTTT.

This clone was recorded once. The chain carries TRBV2 and TRBJ2-2, with 16 bases identical to TRBD2. V gave up 4 bases and J gave up 6 bases; unmatched junction bases: 2. Germline CDR1 and CDR2: SNHLY and FYNNEI. CDR3 size: 16 residues. CDR3 nucleotides: TGTGCCAGCAGTGTGGGACTAGCGGGAGGGCCCGGGGAGCTGTTTTTT. It yields the protein CASSVGLAGGPGELFF.

In nucleotides, the CDR3 is TGTGCCAGCTCACCTATACTAGCGGGGGGGCAAAATGAGCAGTTCTTC. This translates into CASSPILAGGQNEQFF. The chain joins TRBV18 to TRBJ2-1; the match to TRBD2 covers 13 bases. Germline V CDR1 and CDR2: KGHSH, LQKENI. The CDR3 spans 16 residues. J gave up 7 bases and V 3 bases, and 6 bases lay outside the gene matches.

This sequence joins TRBV6-5 and TRBJ2-1, with 10 bases lining up with TRBD2. CDR1 is MNHEY and CDR2 is SVGAGI in the germline V gene. The CDR3 spans 15 residues. V dropped 5 bases and J dropped 6; count of bases not matched to a gene: 7. CDR3 in amino acids: CASSQREGRVNEQFF. The CDR3 DNA sequence: TGTGCCAGCAGTCAGCGGGAGGGCCGGGTCAATGAGCAGTTCTTC.

This chain links TRBV19 with TRBJ1-2; D is ambiguous. The germline V and J ends were trimmed by 6 bases and 1 base, with 9 bases remaining between them. Per the germline V gene, CDR1 is LNHDA and CDR2 is SQIVND (reference sequence). This CDR3 has 13 amino acids. This chain's CDR3 is CASRRSYNYGYTF. The CDR3 bases are TGTGCCAGTAGAAGATCCTATAACTATGGCTACACCTTC.

This chain uses TRBV28 with TRBJ2-7; 7 nucleotides agree with TRBD1. The CDR3 has 13 amino acids. J lost 6 bases, V lost 4 bases, and 6 bases had no gene match. CDR1 MDHEN and CDR2 SYDVKM come from the germline V gene. CDR3 DNA: TGTGCCAGCAGTTCGGGACAGCTTGGCGAGCAGTACTTC. Protein product: CASSSGQLGEQYF.

This clone was picked up one time. The rearrangement joins TRBV14 to TRBJ1-1; maybe TRBD1 (5 bases). The CDR3 loop spans 15 amino acids. CDR1 is SGHDN and CDR2 is FVKESK in the germline V gene. V was shortened by 4 bases and J by 3 bases, with 15 bases between the two germline ends. CDR3 DNA: TGTGCCAGCAGCCCCCTGCAGGGCAGCTACACTGAAGCTTTCTTT. This gives the protein CASSPLQGSYTEAFF. The full variable domain, rest sourced from reference TRBV14 and TRBJ1-1, is EAGVTQFPSHSVIEKGQTVTLRCDPISGHDNLYWYRRVMGKEIKFLLHFVKESKQDESGMPNNRFLAERTGGTYSTLKVQPAELEDSGVYFCASSPLQGSYTEAFFGQGTRLTVV.

The J gene is TRBJ1-4, the V gene TRBV4-1; 8 nucleotides match TRBD1. V was clipped by 1 base and J by 0 bases; unmatched bases: 1. CDR1 is MGHRA, CDR2 YSYEKL, per germline. The CDR3 consists of 16 residues. The CDR3 nucleotides read TGCGCCAGCAGCCAAGTACAGGGGGCAACTAATGAAAAACTGTTTTTT. Amino acids: CASSQVQGATNEKLFF.

This clone was observed a few times. This chain joins TRBV5-4 and TRBJ1-5; D perhaps matches TRBD1 (5 bases). Germline V lookup: CDR1 SGHNT, CDR2 YYREEE (reference sequence). V dropped 3 bases and J dropped 3 bases, with 10 bases sitting between them. CDR3 size: 14 residues. The CDR3 nucleotides are TGTGCCAGCAGCTCGGGGGGTGACAATCAGCCCCAGCATTTT. Encoded protein: CASSSGGDNQPQHF. The full variable domain, rest sourced from reference TRBV5-4 and TRBJ1-5, is ETGVTQSPTHLIKTRGQQVTLRCSSQSGHNTVSWYQQALGQGPQFIFQYYREEENGRGNFPPRFSGLQFPNYSSELNVNALELDDSALYLCASSSGGDNQPQHFGDGTRLSIL.

This rearrangement joins TRBV27 to TRBJ1-1; D possibly corresponds to TRBD1 (6 bases). The CDR3 consists of 15 residues. V gave up 5 bases and J gave up 6 bases, with 19 bases separating them. CDR1 and CDR2 (germline): MNHEY, SMNVEV (reference sequence). The CDR3 region is CASSTALTGFSEAFF. The DNA for the CDR3 is TGTGCCAGCAGTACGGCCCTAACAGGGTTCTCTGAAGCTTTCTTT.

CDR3 sequence reads: CASSLEINGGRQSSYNSPLHF. The CDR3 DNA is TGCGCCAGCAGCTTGGAGATCAACGGGGGACGGCAGAGCTCCTATAATTCACCCCTCCACTTT. The chain couples TRBV5-1 to TRBJ1-6, with D maybe TRBD1 (5 bases). CDR3 size: 21 residues. The V end lost 0 bases, the J end lost 0 bases, and 22 bases lay between the germline ends. Germline V lookup: CDR1 SGHRS, CDR2 YFSETQ. The full variable domain, rest sourced from reference TRBV5-1 and TRBJ1-6, is KAGVTQTPRYLIKTRGQQVTLSCSPISGHRSVSWYQQTPGQGLQFLFEYFSETQRNKGNFPGRFSGRQFSNSRSEMNVSTLELGDSALYLCASSLEINGGRQSSYNSPLHFGNGTRLTVT.